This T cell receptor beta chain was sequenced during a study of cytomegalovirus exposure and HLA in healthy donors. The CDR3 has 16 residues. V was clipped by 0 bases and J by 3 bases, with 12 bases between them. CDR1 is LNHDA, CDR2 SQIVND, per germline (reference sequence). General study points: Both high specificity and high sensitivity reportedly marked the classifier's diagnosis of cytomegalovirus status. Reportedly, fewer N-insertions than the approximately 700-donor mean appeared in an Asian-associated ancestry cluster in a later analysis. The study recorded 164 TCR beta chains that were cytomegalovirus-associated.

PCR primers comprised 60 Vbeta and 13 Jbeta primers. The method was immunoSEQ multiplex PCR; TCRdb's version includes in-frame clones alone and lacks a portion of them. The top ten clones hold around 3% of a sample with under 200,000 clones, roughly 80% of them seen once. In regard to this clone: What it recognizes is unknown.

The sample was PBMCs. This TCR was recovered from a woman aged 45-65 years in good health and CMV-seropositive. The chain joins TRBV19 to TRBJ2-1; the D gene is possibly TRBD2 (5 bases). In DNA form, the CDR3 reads TGTGCCAGTAGTATAGATCCGCGGGCTCTCTACAATGAGCAGTTCTTC. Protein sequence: CASSIDPRALYNEQFF.